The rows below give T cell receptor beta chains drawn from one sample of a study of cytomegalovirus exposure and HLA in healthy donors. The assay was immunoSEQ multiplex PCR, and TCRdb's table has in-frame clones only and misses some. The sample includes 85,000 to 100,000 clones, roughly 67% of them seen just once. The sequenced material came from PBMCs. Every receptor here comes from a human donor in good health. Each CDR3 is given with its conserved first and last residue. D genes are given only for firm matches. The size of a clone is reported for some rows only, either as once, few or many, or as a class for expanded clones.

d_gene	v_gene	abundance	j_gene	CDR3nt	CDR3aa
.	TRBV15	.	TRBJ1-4	TGTGCCACCAGCAGAGATTACGGGAAACTGTTTTTT	CATSRDYGKLFF
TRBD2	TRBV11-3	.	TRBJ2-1	TGTGCCAGCAGCTTAGGGACTAGCGGCCACAATGAGCAGTTCTTC	CASSLGTSGHNEQFF
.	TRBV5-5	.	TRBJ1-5	TGTGCCAGCAGCTCCATTCCCGGGACAAATAGCAATCAGCCCCAGCATTTT	CASSSIPGTNSNQPQHF
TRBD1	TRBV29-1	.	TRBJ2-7	TGCAGCGTGGGGACAGGGGAGGATGGCGAGCAGTACTTC	CSVGTGEDGEQYF
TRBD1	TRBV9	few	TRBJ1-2	TGTGCCAGCAGCAACATCCGGGACAGCCACTATGGCTACACCTTC	CASSNIRDSHYGYTF
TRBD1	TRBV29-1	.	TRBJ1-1	TGCAGCGTTGGACAGGGTGGCACTGAAGCTTTCTTT	CSVGQGGTEAFF
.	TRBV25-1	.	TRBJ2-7	TGTGCCAGCGGAAATGGGGGCCTCTACGAGCAGTACTTC	CASGNGGLYEQYF
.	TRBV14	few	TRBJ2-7	TGTGCCAGCAGCCCACAGGGCTTCGAGCAGTACTTC	CASSPQGFEQYF
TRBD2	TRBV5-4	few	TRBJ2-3	TGTGCCAGCAGCGCGACTAGCGGGGCTTCTAGCACAGATACGCAGTATTTT	CASSATSGASSTDTQYF
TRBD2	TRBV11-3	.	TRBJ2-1	TGTGCCAGCAGCTTAGGAAGCGGGGCGGGGGGCGCATACAATGAGCAGTTCTTC	CASSLGSGAGGAYNEQFF
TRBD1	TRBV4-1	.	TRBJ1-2	TGCGCCAGCAGCCAAGATAGCAGGGGGAGTCTTATCTATGGCTACACCTTC	CASSQDSRGSLIYGYTF
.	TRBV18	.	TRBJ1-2	TGTGCCAGCTCACCCTCAACTGCACTCGCCTATGGCTACACCTTC	CASSPSTALAYGYTF
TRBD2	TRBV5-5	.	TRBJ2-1	TGTGCCAGCAGCTTGGGGAATCTAGCGGGGGCTTACAATGAGCAGTTCTTC	CASSLGNLAGAYNEQFF
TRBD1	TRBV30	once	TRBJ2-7	TGTGCCTGGAGCCCCGGGACAGTATCTTCCTACGAGCAGTACTTC	CAWSPGTVSSYEQYF
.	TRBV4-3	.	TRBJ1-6	TGCGCCAGCAGCCAAGCCCACGTCGGGAGGTTCTCCTATAATTCACCCCTCCACTTT	CASSQAHVGRFSYNSPLHF
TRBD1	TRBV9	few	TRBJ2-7	TGTGCCAGCAGCGTAGAGGACAGGGCCGAGCAGTACTTC	CASSVEDRAEQYF
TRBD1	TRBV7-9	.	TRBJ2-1	TGTGCCAGCAGCTTTGGGACAGGGGGGTACAATGAGCAGTTCTTC	CASSFGTGGYNEQFF
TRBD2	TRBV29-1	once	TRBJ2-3	TGCAGCGCCCCACGGGGGGGCACAGATACGCAGTATTTT	CSAPRGGTDTQYF
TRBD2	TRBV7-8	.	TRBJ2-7	TGTGCCAGCAGCTCCCGGGGGCTAGCGGGGGAGCAGTACTTC	CASSSRGLAGEQYF
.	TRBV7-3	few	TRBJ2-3	TGTGCCAGCAGCTTACGACTCAATGGCATCGGGATCACAGATACGCAGTATTTT	CASSLRLNGIGITDTQYF
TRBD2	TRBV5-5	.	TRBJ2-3	TGTGCCAGCAGCCCGGCGGGACTAGCGAACACAGATACGCAGTATTTT	CASSPAGLANTDTQYF
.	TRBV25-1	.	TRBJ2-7	TGTGCCAGCAGTGCCGTCTACGAGCAGTACTTC	CASSAVYEQYF
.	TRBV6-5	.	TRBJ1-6	TGTGCCAGCAGTTACCTCCGGGACACTCTCATACCCCTCCACTTT	CASSYLRDTLIPLHF
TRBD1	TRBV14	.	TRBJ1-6	TGTGCCAGCAGCCGTTTTGGACAGGGAGATTACTATAATTCACCCCTCCACTTT	CASSRFGQGDYYNSPLHF
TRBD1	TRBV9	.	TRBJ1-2	TGTGCCAGCAGCCCCCGGGGACAGCAGTTTAACTATGGCTACACCTTC	CASSPRGQQFNYGYTF
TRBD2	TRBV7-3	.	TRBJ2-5	TGTGCCAGCAGCTTTAGCGGGGGGGACGAAGAGACCCAGTACTTC	CASSFSGGDEETQYF
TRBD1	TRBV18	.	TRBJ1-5	TGTGCCAGCTCACTGGACAGGGATCAGCCCCAGCATTTT	CASSLDRDQPQHF
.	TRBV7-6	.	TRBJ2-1	TGTGCCAGCAGCTTAGCAGGGGGGGGATTCAATGAGCAGTTCTTC	CASSLAGGGFNEQFF
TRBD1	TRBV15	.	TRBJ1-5	TGTGCCACCAGCAGACGAGCCACAGGGGGCAATCAGCCCCAGCATTTT	CATSRRATGGNQPQHF
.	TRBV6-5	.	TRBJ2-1	TGTGCCAGCAGTTACTCTCGAGTCTACAATGAGCAGTTCTTC	CASSYSRVYNEQFF
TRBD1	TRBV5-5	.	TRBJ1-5	TGTGCCAGCAGCTCAACAGGGGGAGATAGCAATCAGCCCCAGCATTTT	CASSSTGGDSNQPQHF
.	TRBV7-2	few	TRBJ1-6	TGTGCCAGCAGCTTAACCAGGGTGGGTAATTCACCCCTCCACTTT	CASSLTRVGNSPLHF
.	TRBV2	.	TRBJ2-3	TGTGCCAGAGGACGGGGTTCTAGCACAGATACGCAGTATTTT	CARGRGSSTDTQYF
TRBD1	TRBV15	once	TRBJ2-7	TGTGCCACCAGCAGAGTATTCGGGGACAGCTCCTACGAGCAGTACTTC	CATSRVFGDSSYEQYF
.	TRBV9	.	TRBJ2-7	TGTGCCAGCAGCGGGCGACAGGACAACTACGAGCAGTACTTC	CASSGRQDNYEQYF
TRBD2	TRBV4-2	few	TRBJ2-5	TGTGCCAGCAGCCAAGATGGGGCGGGTCTAGCGGGGGACGGGACCCAGTACTTC	CASSQDGAGLAGDGTQYF
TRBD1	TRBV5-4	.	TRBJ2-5	TGTGCCAGCAGCCCAAGTCCAGACAGGGAGGAGACCCAGTACTTC	CASSPSPDREETQYF
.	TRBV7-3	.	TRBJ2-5	TGTGCCAGCAGCTCGGGAGAGTACCAAGAGACCCAGTACTTC	CASSSGEYQETQYF
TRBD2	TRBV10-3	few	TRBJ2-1	TGTGCCATCAGTGAACTAGCGGGGGAAAATATCGGTGAGCAGTTCTTC	CAISELAGENIGEQFF
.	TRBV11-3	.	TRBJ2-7	TGTGCCAGCAGCTCCGGGGGCTACGAGCAGTACTTC	CASSSGGYEQYF
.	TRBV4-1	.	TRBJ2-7	TGCGCCAGCAGCCCCTCGGGCCAGGGCTACTACGAGCAGTACTTC	CASSPSGQGYYEQYF
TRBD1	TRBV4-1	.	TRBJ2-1	TGCGCCAGCAGCCAAGTTATTCGTATTGGGACAGGGGGTGATGAGCAGTTCTTC	CASSQVIRIGTGGDEQFF
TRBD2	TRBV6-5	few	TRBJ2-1	TGTGCCAGCAGACTGGGCGGGGGGGCCTTGAATGAGCAGTTCTTC	CASRLGGGALNEQFF
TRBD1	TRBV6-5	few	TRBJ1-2	TGTGCCAGCAGTTACTCAACAGGGGGCTCGGGCTACACCTTC	CASSYSTGGSGYTF
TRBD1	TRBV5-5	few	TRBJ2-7	TGTGCCAGCAGCTGGATACAGGGGGCGCGGGGTTACGAGCAGTACTTC	CASSWIQGARGYEQYF
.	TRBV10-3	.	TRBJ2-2	TGTGCCATCAGCAACAGAGATAACACCGGGGAGCTGTTTTTT	CAISNRDNTGELFF
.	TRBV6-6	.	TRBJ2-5	TGTGCCAGCAGTTACGATCTCCTGGGCAAGACCCAGTACTTC	CASSYDLLGKTQYF
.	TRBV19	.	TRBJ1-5	TGTGCCAGTAGTATAGGGAGCCTAAGGGGTCAGCCCCAGCATTTT	CASSIGSLRGQPQHF